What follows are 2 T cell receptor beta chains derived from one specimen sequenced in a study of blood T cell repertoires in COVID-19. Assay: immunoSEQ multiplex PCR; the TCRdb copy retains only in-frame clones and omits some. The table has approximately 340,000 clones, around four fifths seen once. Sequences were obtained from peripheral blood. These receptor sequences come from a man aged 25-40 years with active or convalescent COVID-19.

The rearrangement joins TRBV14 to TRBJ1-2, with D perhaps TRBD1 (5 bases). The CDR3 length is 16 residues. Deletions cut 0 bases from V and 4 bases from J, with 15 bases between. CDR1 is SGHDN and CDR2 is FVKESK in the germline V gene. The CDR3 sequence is CASSQESRGVPYGYTF. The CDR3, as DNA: TGTGCCAGCAGCCAAGAAAGTCGGGGGGTCCCCTATGGCTACACCTTC.

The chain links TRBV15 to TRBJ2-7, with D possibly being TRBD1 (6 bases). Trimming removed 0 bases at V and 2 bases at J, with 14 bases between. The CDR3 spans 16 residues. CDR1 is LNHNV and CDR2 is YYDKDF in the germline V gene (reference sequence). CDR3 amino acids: CATSRDVGGRPYEQYF. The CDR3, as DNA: TGTGCCACCAGCAGAGATGTTGGGGGCCGTCCCTACGAGCAGTACTTC. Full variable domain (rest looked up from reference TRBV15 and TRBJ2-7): DAMVIQNPRYQVTQFGKPVTLSCSQTLNHNVMYWYQQKSSQAPKLLFHYYDKDFNNEADTPDNFQSRRPNTSFCFLDIRSPGLGDTAMYLCATSRDVGGRPYEQYFGPGTRLTVT.